This T cell receptor beta chain is from a study of blood T cells in healthy people across ages. For the second PCR, which ran for about 6 to 11 cycles, a sample-barcoded 5' primer and a J-beta primer mix were used. Every cDNA molecule carried a tag from a template-switch adaptor bearing 12 random nucleotides. TCRdb re-analysed the 5' RACE reads in MiXCR, keeping a single row per CDR3 protein. The sample has about 1,500,000 distinct CDR3 sequences; roughly 27% are singletons. On this clonotype: What it recognizes is unknown.

Findings and limits, study-wide: Among long-lived donors, naive CD4+ cells were more numerous and diversity higher than in aged donors. The authors considered diversity estimates from one million T cells to be underestimates. The lack of PBMC sorting stopped any conclusive naive versus antigen-experienced comparison.

The CDR3 has 18 amino acids. CDR1 is MNHEY and CDR2 is SVGEGT in the germline V gene. J gave up 4 bases and V 6 bases, and 19 bases lay outside the gene matches. The sequence derives from a woman younger than 45 in good health. This chain uses TRBV6-2 or TRBV6-3 with TRBJ2-3; 7 bases are a match to TRBD1. Sequenced input: blood. Written as DNA, the CDR3 is TGTGCCAGCAGAAAACAGGGGAGAGCGCGCCAGGGAGCAGATACGCAGTATTTT. This codes for CASRKQGRARQGADTQYF.